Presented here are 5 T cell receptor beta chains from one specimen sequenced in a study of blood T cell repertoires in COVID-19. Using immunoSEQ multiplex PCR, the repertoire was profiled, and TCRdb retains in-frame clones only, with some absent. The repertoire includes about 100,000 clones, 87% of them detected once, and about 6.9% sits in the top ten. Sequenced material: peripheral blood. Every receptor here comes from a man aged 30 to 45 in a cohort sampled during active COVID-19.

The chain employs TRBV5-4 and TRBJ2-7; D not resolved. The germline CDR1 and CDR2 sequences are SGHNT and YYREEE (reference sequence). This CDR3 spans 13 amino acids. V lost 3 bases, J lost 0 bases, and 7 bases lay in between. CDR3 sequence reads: CASSSPSSYEQYF. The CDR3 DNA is TGTGCCAGCAGCTCTCCCAGCTCCTACGAGCAGTACTTC. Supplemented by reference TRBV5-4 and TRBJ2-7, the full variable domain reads ETGVTQSPTHLIKTRGQQVTLRCSSQSGHNTVSWYQQALGQGPQFIFQYYREEENGRGNFPPRFSGLQFPNYSSELNVNALELDDSALYLCASSSPSSYEQYFGPGTRLTVT.

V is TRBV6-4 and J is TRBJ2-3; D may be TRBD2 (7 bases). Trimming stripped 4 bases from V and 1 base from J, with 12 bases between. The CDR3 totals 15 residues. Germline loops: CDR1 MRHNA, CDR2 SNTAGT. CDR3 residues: CASSAEGGGTDTQYF. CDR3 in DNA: TGTGCCAGCAGTGCGGAGGGGGGGGGCACAGATACGCAGTATTTT.

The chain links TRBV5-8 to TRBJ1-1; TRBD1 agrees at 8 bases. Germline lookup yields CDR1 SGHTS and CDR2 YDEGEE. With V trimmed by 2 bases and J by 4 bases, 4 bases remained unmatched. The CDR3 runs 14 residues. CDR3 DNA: TGTGCCAGCAGCTTCCAGGGGGCGAGCACTGAAGCTTTCTTT. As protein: CASSFQGASTEAFF.

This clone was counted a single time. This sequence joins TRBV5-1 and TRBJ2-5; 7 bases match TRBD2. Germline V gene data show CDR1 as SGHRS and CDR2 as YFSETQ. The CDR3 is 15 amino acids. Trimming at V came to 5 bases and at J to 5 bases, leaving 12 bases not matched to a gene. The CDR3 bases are TGCGCCAGCAGAGTTTCGGGAGGCCTAGGGGAGACCCAGTACTTC. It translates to CASRVSGGLGETQYF.

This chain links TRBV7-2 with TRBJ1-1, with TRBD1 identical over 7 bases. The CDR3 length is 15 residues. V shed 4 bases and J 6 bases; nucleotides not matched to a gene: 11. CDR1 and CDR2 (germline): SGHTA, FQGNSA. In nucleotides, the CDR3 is TGTGCCAGCAGCTCCCAGGGGGGTGGGATCGCTGAAGCTTTCTTT. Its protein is CASSSQGGGIAEAFF.